One TCR beta chain is described in this entry. Its antigen is unidentified. The entry originates in a study of T cells in localized non-small cell lung cancer. Findings of the study overall: Turning up in adjacent lung were a median roughly 60 of the top 100 tumor clones.

V was cut by 5 bases and J by 2 bases, with 12 bases left in between. The CDR3 extends over 14 amino acids. Per germline, CDR1 PRHDT and CDR2 FYEKMQ (reference sequence). The protocol was immunoSEQ multiplex PCR, while the TCRdb copy is restricted to in-frame clones and leaves out a portion. The sample lists some 15,000 clones, about 85% occurring once. The TCR originated in a female donor older than 55 with stage I squamous cell lung carcinoma. The material sequenced was peripheral blood, taken before any cancer treatment. The chain recombines TRBV13 with TRBJ1-2, with a possible D match to TRBD1 (6 bases). The CDR3 DNA sequence: TGTGCCAGCAGCCTACACACAGGGAACTATGGCTACACCTTC. It encodes CASSLHTGNYGYTF.